These T cell receptor beta chains were read from a single sample in a study of cytotoxic CD8 clonotypes in ibrutinib-treated CLL. TCRdb's copy holds only in-frame clones and misses some; the assay was immunoSEQ multiplex PCR. The sample yields hundreds of thousands of clones, roughly 65% seen once. Source: PBMCs, taken after 12 months of ibrutinib treatment. The receptors were gathered from a human donor with chronic lymphocytic leukemia. Each CDR3 is given with its conserved first and last residue. D genes are given only for firm matches. Not all rows give a size; the values are once, few, many and, for expanded clones, a class.

V	D	J	size	CDR3	DNA
TRBV28	-	TRBJ1-5	-	CASSYDRKVGPQHF	TGTGCCAGCAGTTACGACCGAAAAGTAGGTCCCCAGCATTTT
TRBV15	-	TRBJ2-7	-	CATSRGQGNDEQYF	TGTGCCACCAGCAGAGGGCAGGGTAACGACGAGCAGTACTTC
TRBV6-5	-	TRBJ2-3	-	CASSPSGWDTQYF	TGTGCCAGCAGCCCCAGCGGGTGGGATACGCAGTATTTT
TRBV11-2	TRBD2	TRBJ2-6	few	CASSSGTKINSGANVLTF	TGTGCCAGCAGCTCCGGGACTAAGATCAACTCTGGGGCCAACGTCCTGACTTTC
TRBV30	-	TRBJ1-5	few	CAADRGSNQPQHF	TGTGCCGCGGATAGGGGAAGCAATCAGCCCCAGCATTTT
TRBV19	TRBD1	TRBJ1-1	-	CASSGRQGATEAFF	TGTGCCAGTAGTGGGAGACAGGGCGCCACTGAAGCTTTCTTT
TRBV7-2	TRBD1	TRBJ1-5	few	CASSPEGTAYQPQHF	TGTGCCAGCAGCCCAGAGGGGACAGCTTATCAGCCCCAGCATTTT
TRBV30	TRBD2	TRBJ2-7	-	CAWSVLGTSQEQYF	TGTGCCTGGAGTGTACTTGGGACTAGCCAGGAGCAGTACTTC
TRBV6-5	TRBD2	TRBJ2-3	-	CASSFRTSGGQDTQYF	TGTGCCAGCAGTTTCCGGACTAGCGGGGGGCAAGATACGCAGTATTTT
TRBV5-1	-	TRBJ2-5	-	CASRSGSAWAETQYF	TGCGCCAGCCGATCTGGGAGCGCCTGGGCAGAGACCCAGTACTTC
TRBV6-5	TRBD1	TRBJ1-1	-	CASSRDRSNTEAFF	TGTGCCAGCAGCCGGGACAGGTCGAACACTGAAGCTTTCTTT
TRBV6-5	-	TRBJ1-5	-	CASRRGKSQPQHF	TGTGCCAGCCGGCGGGGAAAAAGTCAGCCCCAGCATTTT
TRBV2	-	TRBJ2-1	-	CALDSPSYNEQFF	TGTGCCCTCGACAGTCCGTCCTACAATGAGCAGTTCTTC
TRBV7-2	TRBD1	TRBJ1-1	-	CASSFRGDRVNTEAFF	TGTGCCAGCAGCTTCCGGGGGGACAGGGTGAACACTGAAGCTTTCTTT
TRBV9	-	TRBJ1-1	-	CASSVDAAEKNTEAFF	TGTGCCAGCAGCGTAGATGCGGCAGAAAAGAACACTGAAGCTTTCTTT
TRBV6-6	-	TRBJ1-3	-	CASSYSTLLSGNTIYF	TGTGCCAGCAGTTACTCGACCCTCCTCTCTGGAAACACCATATATTTT
TRBV30	-	TRBJ1-4	-	CAWSVLGRPATNEKLFF	TGTGCCTGGAGTGTACTAGGCAGGCCGGCAACTAATGAAAAACTGTTTTTT